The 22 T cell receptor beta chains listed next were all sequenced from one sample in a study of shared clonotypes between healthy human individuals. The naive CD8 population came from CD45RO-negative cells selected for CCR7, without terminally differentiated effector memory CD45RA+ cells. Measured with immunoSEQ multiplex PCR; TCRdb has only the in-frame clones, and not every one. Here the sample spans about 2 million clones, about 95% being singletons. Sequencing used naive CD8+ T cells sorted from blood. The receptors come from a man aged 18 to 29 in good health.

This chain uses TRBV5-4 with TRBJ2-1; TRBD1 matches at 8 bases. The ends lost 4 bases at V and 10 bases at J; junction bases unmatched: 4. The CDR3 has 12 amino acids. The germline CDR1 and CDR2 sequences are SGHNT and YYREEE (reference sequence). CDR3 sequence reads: CASSTGQGEQFF. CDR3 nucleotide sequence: TGTGCCAGCAGCACCGGACAGGGCGAGCAGTTCTTC.

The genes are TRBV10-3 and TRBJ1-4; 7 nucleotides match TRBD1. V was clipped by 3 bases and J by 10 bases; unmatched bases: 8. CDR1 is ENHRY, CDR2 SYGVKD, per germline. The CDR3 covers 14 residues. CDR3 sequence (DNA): TGTGCCATCAGTGATTGGGGCCAGGGGGGAAAACTGTTTTTT. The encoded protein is CAISDWGQGGKLFF.

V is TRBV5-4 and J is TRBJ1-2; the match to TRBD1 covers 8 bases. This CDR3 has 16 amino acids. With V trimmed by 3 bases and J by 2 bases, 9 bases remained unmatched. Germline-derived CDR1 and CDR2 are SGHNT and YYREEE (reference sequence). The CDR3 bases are TGTGCCAGCAGCTCCCCGTGGACAGGGAAAAACTATGGCTACACCTTC. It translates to CASSSPWTGKNYGYTF.

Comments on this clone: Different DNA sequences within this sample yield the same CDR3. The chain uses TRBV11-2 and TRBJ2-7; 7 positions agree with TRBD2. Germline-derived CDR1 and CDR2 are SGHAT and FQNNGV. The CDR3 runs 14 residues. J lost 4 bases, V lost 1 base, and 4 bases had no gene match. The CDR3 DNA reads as TGTGCCAGCAGCTTAGCGGGAGGATTGTACGAGCAGTACTTC. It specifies CASSLAGGLYEQYF. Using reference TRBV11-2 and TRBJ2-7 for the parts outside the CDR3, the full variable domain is EAGVAQSPRYKIIEKRQSVAFWCNPISGHATLYWYQQILGQGPKLLIQFQNNGVVDDSQLPKDRFSAERLKGVDSTLKIQPAKLEDSAVYLCASSLAGGLYEQYFGPGTRLTVT.

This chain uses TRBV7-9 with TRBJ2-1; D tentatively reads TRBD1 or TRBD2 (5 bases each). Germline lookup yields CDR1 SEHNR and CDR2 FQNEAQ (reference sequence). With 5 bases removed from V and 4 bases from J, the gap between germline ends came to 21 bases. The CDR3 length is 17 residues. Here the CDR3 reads CASSTVNTGTIYNEQFF. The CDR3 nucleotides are TGTGCCAGCAGCACCGTTAATACCGGGACCATATACAATGAGCAGTTCTTC.

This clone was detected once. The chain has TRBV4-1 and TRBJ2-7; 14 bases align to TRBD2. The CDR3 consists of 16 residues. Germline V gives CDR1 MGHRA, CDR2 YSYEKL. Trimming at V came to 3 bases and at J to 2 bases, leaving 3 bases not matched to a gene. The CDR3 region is CASSQETSGGAYEQYF. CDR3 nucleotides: TGCGCCAGCAGCCAGGAGACTAGCGGGGGGGCCTACGAGCAGTACTTC.

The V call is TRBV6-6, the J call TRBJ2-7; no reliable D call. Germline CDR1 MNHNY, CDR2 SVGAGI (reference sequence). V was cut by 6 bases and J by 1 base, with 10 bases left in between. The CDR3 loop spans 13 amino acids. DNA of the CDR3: TGTGCCAGCAGCCTTGACATATCCTACGAGCAGTACTTC. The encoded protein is CASSLDISYEQYF.

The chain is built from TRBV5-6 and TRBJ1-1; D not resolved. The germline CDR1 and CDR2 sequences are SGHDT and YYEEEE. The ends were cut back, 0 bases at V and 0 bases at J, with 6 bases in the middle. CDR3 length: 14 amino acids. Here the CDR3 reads CASSLALMNTEAFF. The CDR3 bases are TGTGCCAGCAGCTTGGCCCTGATGAACACTGAAGCTTTCTTT.

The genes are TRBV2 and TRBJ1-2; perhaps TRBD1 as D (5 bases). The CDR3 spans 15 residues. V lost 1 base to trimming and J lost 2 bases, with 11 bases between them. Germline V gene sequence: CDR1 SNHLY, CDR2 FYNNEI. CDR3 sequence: CASSEGQGINYGYTF. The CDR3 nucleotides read TGTGCCAGCAGTGAAGGGCAGGGTATAAACTATGGCTACACCTTC.

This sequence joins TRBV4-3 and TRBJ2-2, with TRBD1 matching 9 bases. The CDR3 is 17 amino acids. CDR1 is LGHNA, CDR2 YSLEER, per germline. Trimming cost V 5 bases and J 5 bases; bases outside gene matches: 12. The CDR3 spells CASSTTGGFDETGELFF. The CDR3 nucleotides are TGCGCCAGCAGCACGACAGGGGGGTTTGACGAAACCGGGGAGCTGTTTTTT.

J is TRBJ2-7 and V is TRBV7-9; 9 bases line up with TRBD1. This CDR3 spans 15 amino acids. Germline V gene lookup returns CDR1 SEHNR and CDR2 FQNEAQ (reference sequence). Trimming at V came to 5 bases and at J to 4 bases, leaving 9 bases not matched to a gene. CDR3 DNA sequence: TGTGCCAGCAGCCCGGGACAGGGAAATTCGTACGAGCAGTACTTC. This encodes CASSPGQGNSYEQYF.

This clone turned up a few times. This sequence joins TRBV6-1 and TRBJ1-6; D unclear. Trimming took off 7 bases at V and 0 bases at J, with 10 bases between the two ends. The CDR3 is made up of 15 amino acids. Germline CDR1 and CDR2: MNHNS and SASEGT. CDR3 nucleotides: TGTGCCAGCATTATCCTCAGCTCCTATAATTCACCCCTCCACTTT. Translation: CASIILSSYNSPLHF.

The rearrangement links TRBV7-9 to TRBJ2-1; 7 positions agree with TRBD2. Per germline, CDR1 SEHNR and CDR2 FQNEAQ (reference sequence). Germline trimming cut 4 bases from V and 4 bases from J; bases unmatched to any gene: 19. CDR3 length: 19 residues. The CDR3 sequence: CASSYSKGAGPKRYNEQFF. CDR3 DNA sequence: TGTGCCAGCAGCTACTCAAAGGGAGCGGGGCCAAAAAGGTACAATGAGCAGTTCTTC. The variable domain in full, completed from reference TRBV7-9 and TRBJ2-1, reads DTGVSQNPRHKITKRGQNVTFRCDPISEHNRLYWYRQTLGQGPEFLTYFQNEAQLEKSRLLSDRFSAERPKGSFSTLEIQRTEQGDSAMYLCASSYSKGAGPKRYNEQFFGPGTRLTVL.

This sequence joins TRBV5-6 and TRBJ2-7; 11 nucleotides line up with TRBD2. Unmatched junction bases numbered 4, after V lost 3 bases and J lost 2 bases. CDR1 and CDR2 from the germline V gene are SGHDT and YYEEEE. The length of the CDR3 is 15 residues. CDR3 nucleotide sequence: TGTGCCAGCAGCTCGACTAGCGGGGACGCCTACGAGCAGTACTTC. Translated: CASSSTSGDAYEQYF. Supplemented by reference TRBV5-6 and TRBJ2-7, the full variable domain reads DAGVTQSPTHLIKTRGQQVTLRCSPKSGHDTVSWYQQALGQGPQFIFQYYEEEERQRGNFPDRFSGHQFPNYSSELNVNALLLGDSALYLCASSSTSGDAYEQYFGPGTRLTVT.

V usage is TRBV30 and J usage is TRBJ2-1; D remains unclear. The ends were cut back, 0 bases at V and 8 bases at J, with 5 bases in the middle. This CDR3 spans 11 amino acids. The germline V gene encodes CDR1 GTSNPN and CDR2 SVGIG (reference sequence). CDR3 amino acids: CAWSVMDEQFF. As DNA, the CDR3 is TGTGCCTGGAGTGTAATGGATGAGCAGTTCTTC.

For the CDR3, the DNA is TGTGCCAGCATCCGCGGAGGGGAGGGATTGAACACTGAAGCTTTCTTT. As protein: CASIRGGEGLNTEAFF. V gene TRBV5-6 combines with J gene TRBJ1-1, with D perhaps matching TRBD1 (5 bases). The CDR3 contains 16 residues. V shed 6 bases and J shed 0 bases, with 18 bases lying between them. Germline V lookup: CDR1 SGHDT, CDR2 YYEEEE. Full variable domain (rest looked up from reference TRBV5-6 and TRBJ1-1): DAGVTQSPTHLIKTRGQQVTLRCSPKSGHDTVSWYQQALGQGPQFIFQYYEEEERQRGNFPDRFSGHQFPNYSSELNVNALLLGDSALYLCASIRGGEGLNTEAFFGQGTRLTVV.

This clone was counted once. This CDR3 is CASSLTGLASYEQYF. The CDR3 region has the DNA TGTGCCAGCAGTTTAACAGGGTTGGCCTCCTACGAGCAGTACTTC. The chain is built from TRBV27 and TRBJ2-7; possibly TRBD1 for D (6 bases). This CDR3 has 15 amino acids. Germline V gives CDR1 MNHEY, CDR2 SMNVEV (reference sequence). V gave up 2 bases and J gave up 0 bases, with 11 bases separating them.

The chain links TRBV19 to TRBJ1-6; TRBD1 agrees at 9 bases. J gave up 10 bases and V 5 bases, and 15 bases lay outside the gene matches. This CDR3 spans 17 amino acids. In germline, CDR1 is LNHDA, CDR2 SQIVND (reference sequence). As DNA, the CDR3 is TGTGCCAGTAGTTGGAGGGCAATCGGGACAGGGCCCTCACCCCTCCACTTT. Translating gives CASSWRAIGTGPSPLHF.

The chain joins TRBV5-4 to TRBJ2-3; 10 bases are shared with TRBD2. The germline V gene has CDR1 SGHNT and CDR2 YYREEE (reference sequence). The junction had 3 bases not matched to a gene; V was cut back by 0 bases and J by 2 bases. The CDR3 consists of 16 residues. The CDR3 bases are TGTGCCAGCAGCTTGGCAGCGGGGGGGCTCACAGATACGCAGTATTTT. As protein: CASSLAAGGLTDTQYF.

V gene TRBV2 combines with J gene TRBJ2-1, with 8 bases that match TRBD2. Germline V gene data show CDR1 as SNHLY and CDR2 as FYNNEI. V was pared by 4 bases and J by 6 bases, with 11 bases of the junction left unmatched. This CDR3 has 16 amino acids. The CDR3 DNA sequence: TGTGCCAGCAGTGGGAGCCGGGAGGGAAGGGGCAATGAGCAGTTCTTC. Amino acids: CASSGSREGRGNEQFF.

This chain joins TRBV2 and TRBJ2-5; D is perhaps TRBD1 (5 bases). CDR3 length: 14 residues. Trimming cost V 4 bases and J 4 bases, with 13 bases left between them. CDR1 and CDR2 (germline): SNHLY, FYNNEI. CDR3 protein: CASSGPPGRETQYF. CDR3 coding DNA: TGTGCCAGCAGTGGACCCCCAGGGCGAGAGACCCAGTACTTC. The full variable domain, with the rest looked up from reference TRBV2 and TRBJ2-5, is EPEVTQTPSHQVTQMGQEVILRCVPISNHLYFYWYRQILGQKVEFLVSFYNNEISEKSEIFDDQFSVERPDGSNFTLKIRSTKLEDSAMYFCASSGPPGRETQYFGPGTRLLVL.

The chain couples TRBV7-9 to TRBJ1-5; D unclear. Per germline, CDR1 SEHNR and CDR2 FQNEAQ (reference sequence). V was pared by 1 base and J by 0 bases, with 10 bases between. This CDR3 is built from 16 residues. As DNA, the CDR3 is TGTGCCAGCAGCTTAGAATCTCAGGTTAGCAATCAGCCCCAGCATTTT. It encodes CASSLESQVSNQPQHF.